Sequencing of this TCR beta chain was carried out in a study of Ad26.COV2.S vaccination and SARS-CoV-2 variants. Points from the study as a whole: Breadth and depth estimates from TCRs may understate total T cell responses. People who got the vaccine had more spike-specific TCR breadth than people who got placebo. Once vaccination had occurred, spike-specific CD8+ and CD4+ T cell responses reportedly showed substantial breadth.

Trimming took 0 bases from V and 2 from J, leaving 10 bases between them. This CDR3 region has 14 residues. From germline, CDR1 is SQVTM and CDR2 ANQGSEA. Concerning this clone itself: Its antigen remains unidentified.

Noted treatment: around 19 received Ad26.COV2.S at low or high dose, single or two shots; about 5 received placebo; per-sample allocation not given. The samples date from day 63 after the first vaccine or placebo injection. Sequencing was performed with immunoSEQ multiplex PCR; in TCRdb, only in-frame clones are kept and a portion is missing. Altogether a few hundred thousand clones are present, about 90% being singletons, with the ten largest covering around 4.5%. This TCR was sampled from a person between 18 and 59 years old who received the Ad26.COV2.S COVID-19 vaccine or a placebo. The rearrangement links TRBV29-1 to TRBJ2-5, with a tentative D call TRBD2 (6 bases). Sequencing was performed on peripheral blood, taken in a trial of Ad26.COV2.S vaccine versus placebo. This chain's CDR3 is CSVEDIRGQETQYF. In nucleotides, the CDR3 is TGCAGCGTTGAAGACATACGGGGGCAAGAGACCCAGTACTTC.